Shown below are 15 T cell receptor beta chains from a single sample sequenced in a study of cytomegalovirus exposure and HLA in healthy donors. Amplification used 60 Vbeta primers and 13 Jbeta primers. Profiling relied on immunoSEQ multiplex PCR, and the TCRdb table lists in-frame clones only, not all of them. The sample lists more than 150,000 clones, roughly four fifths occurring once. The specimen sequenced was PBMCs. The receptors shown here come from a man between 45 and 60 years old in good health and CMV-seronegative.

This chain connects TRBV15 to TRBJ2-5, with TRBD1 matching over 7 bases. From germline, CDR1 is LNHNV and CDR2 YYDKDF (reference sequence). The V segment lost 4 bases and the J segment 4 bases; nucleotides outside the gene matches: 9. The CDR3 has 15 residues. As DNA, the CDR3 is TGTGCCACCAGCAATCAACAGGGGAGATTAGAGACCCAGTACTTC. Amino acid sequence: CATSNQQGRLETQYF.

The chain couples TRBV6-5 to TRBJ2-1, with TRBD2 identical over 7 bases. Germline V gives CDR1 MNHEY, CDR2 SVGAGI. V gave up 7 bases and J gave up 0 bases; unmatched junction bases: 3. This CDR3 contains 14 residues. The CDR3 sequence: CASTWGGSYNEQFF. The CDR3 bases are TGTGCCAGCACCTGGGGGGGCTCCTACAATGAGCAGTTCTTC.

This chain connects TRBV28 to TRBJ1-3; 8 bases are a match to TRBD1. The CDR3 loop spans 17 amino acids. Unmatched junction bases numbered 10, after V lost 6 bases and J lost 0 bases. Per germline, CDR1 MDHEN and CDR2 SYDVKM. CDR3 DNA: TGTGCCAGCAGCCGAACCGGACAGGGATCCTCTGGAAACACCATATATTTT. The encoded protein is CASSRTGQGSSGNTIYF.

The chain combines TRBV6-5 with TRBJ2-7; tentative D call: TRBD1 (5 bases). The CDR3 runs to 13 residues. Per the germline V gene, CDR1 is MNHEY and CDR2 is SVGAGI. V lost 7 bases and J 6 bases, leaving 16 bases between the germline ends. The DNA for the CDR3 is TGTGCCAGCACGAAAGGGGTTAATTTCGAGCAGTACTTC. Protein: CASTKGVNFEQYF.

The chain recombines TRBV29-1 with TRBJ2-1; 8 bases line up with TRBD2. The CDR3 covers 13 residues. Germline assignment: CDR1 SQVTM and CDR2 ANQGSEA. Trimming cost V 5 bases and J 0 bases; bases outside gene matches: 0. CDR3 region: CSVSGSSYNEQFF. The CDR3 nucleotides are TGCAGCGTTAGCGGGAGCTCCTACAATGAGCAGTTCTTC.

The chain recombines TRBV7-9 with TRBJ1-2; TRBD1 is a possible D gene (5 bases). The CDR3 has 14 residues. Germline-derived CDR1 and CDR2 are SEHNR and FQNEAQ (reference sequence). Trimming removed 6 bases from V and 5 bases from J, with 16 bases in between. CDR3 residues: CASRSGASGYGYTF. The CDR3 region has the DNA TGTGCCAGCAGGTCTGGGGCTAGTGGGTATGGCTACACCTTC.

Remarks on this clone: Germline is not matched at one junction end, which may reflect a read error. This chain uses TRBV7-9 with TRBJ2-2; possible D gene TRBD1, 5 bases. Germline CDR1 SEHNR, CDR2 FQNEAQ (reference sequence). There are 15 residues in the CDR3. The CDR3 sequence is CSSSLGSGRTGELFF. The DNA for the CDR3 is TGTTCCAGCAGCTTGGGATCAGGGCGAACCGGGGAGCTGTTTTTT.

The V call is TRBV5-1, the J call TRBJ2-3; 11 nucleotides align to TRBD2. This CDR3 region has 16 residues. V shed 0 bases and J 4 bases; nucleotides not matched to a gene: 4. From germline, CDR1 is SGHRS and CDR2 YFSETQ. The chain's CDR3 is CASSLVVAGGPDTQYF. The CDR3 DNA is TGCGCCAGCAGCTTGGTAGTAGCGGGAGGGCCAGATACGCAGTATTTT.

The rearrangement joins TRBV7-9 to TRBJ1-1; no definite D call. With 5 bases removed from V and 7 bases from J, the gap between germline ends came to 14 bases. The length of the CDR3 is 13 residues. Germline CDR1 SEHNR, CDR2 FQNEAQ (reference sequence). This CDR3 reads CASSPSGRSEAFF. In DNA form, the CDR3 reads TGTGCCAGCAGCCCTTCCGGGAGAAGTGAAGCTTTCTTT.

V gene TRBV7-9 combines with J gene TRBJ2-2; 10 bases fit TRBD1. CDR3 length: 15 residues. Trimming took 5 bases from V and 5 from J; bases not matched to a gene: 5. CDR1 is SEHNR, CDR2 FQNEAQ, per germline (reference sequence). The CDR3 region is CASSEGQGGTGELFF. CDR3 in DNA: TGTGCCAGCAGCGAAGGACAGGGGGGAACCGGGGAGCTGTTTTTT.

The V call is TRBV10-3, the J call TRBJ2-3; D gene uncertain. The V and J ends lost 2 bases and 7 bases respectively, with 13 bases between them. Germline values: CDR1 ENHRY, CDR2 SYGVKD. The CDR3 has 14 amino acids. The CDR3 spells CAISEAAPVNTQYF. CDR3 sequence (DNA): TGTGCCATCAGTGAGGCAGCGCCTGTTAATACGCAGTATTTT.

Here the CDR3 reads CASSGDRANEKLFF. Here the CDR3 DNA reads TGCGCCAGCAGCGGGGACAGGGCAAATGAAAAACTGTTTTTT. J is TRBJ1-4 and V is TRBV5-1; 9 bases agree with TRBD1. J lost 5 bases, V lost 4 bases, and 3 bases had no gene match. The germline V gene has CDR1 SGHRS and CDR2 YFSETQ. The CDR3 loop spans 14 amino acids. The full variable domain, in which reference TRBV5-1 and TRBJ1-4 provide the parts outside the CDR3, is KAGVTQTPRYLIKTRGQQVTLSCSPISGHRSVSWYQQTPGQGLQFLFEYFSETQRNKGNFPGRFSGRQFSNSRSEMNVSTLELGDSALYLCASSGDRANEKLFFGSGTQLSVL.

This chain uses TRBV11-1 with TRBJ1-5; D gene ambiguous. This CDR3 comprises 15 residues. Germline V lookup: CDR1 SGHAT, CDR2 FQDESV (reference sequence). V lost 5 bases to trimming and J lost 3 bases, with 14 bases between them. CDR3 in amino acids: CASSLGTEHNQPQHF. The CDR3 DNA reads as TGTGCCAGCAGCCTAGGAACAGAGCACAATCAGCCCCAGCATTTT.

The V call is TRBV29-1, the J call TRBJ2-7, with 9 bases aligning to TRBD2. V shed 4 bases and J 5 bases; nucleotides not matched to a gene: 15. The germline V gene encodes CDR1 SQVTM and CDR2 ANQGSEA. The CDR3 spans 16 residues. The CDR3 nucleotides are TGCAGCGTTGCCGGGACGATTGCTAGCGGGACCGACGAGCAGTACTTC. It specifies CSVAGTIASGTDEQYF.

The CDR3 is CASSPPPRGKEKLFF. CDR3 sequence (DNA): TGTGCCAGCAGTCCGCCCCCCAGGGGAAAGGAAAAACTGTTTTTT. The chain links TRBV28 to TRBJ1-4; D possibly corresponds to TRBD1 (6 bases). CDR1 and CDR2 (germline): MDHEN, SYDVKM. V shed 5 bases and J shed 8 bases, with 18 bases lying between them. CDR3 length: 15 residues.